The table lists the clone carrying this T cell receptor (beta chain) with many counts. The antigen is undetermined. Germline CDR1 and CDR2: WSHSY and SAAADI. CDR3 length: 16 amino acids. V was pared by 5 bases and J by 3 bases, with 7 bases of the junction left unmatched. The sample originates from a study of regulatory T cells in long-lasting Graves disease. Arm-PCR of CDR3 regions with iRepertoire HTBI primers generated TCR beta libraries. One entry per CDR3 protein results from TCRdb running MiXCR on the multiplex PCR reads. The sample lists around 500,000 distinct CDR3 sequences; approximately 13% were seen once. Study-wide findings and caveats: Persistent Graves' patients had lower TCR diversity than newly diagnosed ones. Persistent disease was associated with favored TRBV28 usage and with favored use of TRBJ1-2 and TRBJ2-5.

This sample's time point: newly diagnosed GD, antithyroid drugs for less than 3 months. The TCR library was prepared using RNA isolated from PBMCs. Into tubes containing EDTA, 8 to 9 milliliters of peripheral blood were drawn. The same sample was also studied in work on T cells in Graves' hyperthyroidism and ophthalmopathy. That work adds: HTBI primers were employed in a first-round RT-PCR of the TCR CDR3.

The sequence was collected from a man between 25 and 39 years old with Graves disease. The chain recombines TRBV10-2 with TRBJ2-2; 9 bases agree with TRBD2. The specimen was peripheral blood mononuclear cells (PBMCs), collected at new diagnosis, from a patient treated with antithyroid drugs. The CDR3: CASSPQAGGYTGELFF. Written as DNA, the CDR3 is TGCGCCAGCAGTCCTCAGGCGGGAGGGTACACCGGGGAGCTGTTTTTT.